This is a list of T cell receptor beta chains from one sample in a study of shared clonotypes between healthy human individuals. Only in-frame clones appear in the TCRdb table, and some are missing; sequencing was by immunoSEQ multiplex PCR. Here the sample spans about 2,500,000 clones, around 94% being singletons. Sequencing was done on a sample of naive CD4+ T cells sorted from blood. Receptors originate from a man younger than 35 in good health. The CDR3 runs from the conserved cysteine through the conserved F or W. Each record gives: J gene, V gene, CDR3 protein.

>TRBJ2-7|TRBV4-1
CASSPNVRAEQYF
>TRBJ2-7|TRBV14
CASSQDLAGGYEQYF
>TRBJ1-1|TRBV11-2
CATVAGPAMNTEAFF
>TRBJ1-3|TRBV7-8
CASSLGLKRVGSGNTIYF
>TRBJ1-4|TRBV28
CASSSQGDNEKLFF
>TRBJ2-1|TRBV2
CAIMDLSNEQFF
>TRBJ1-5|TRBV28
CASSRRGEGNQPQHF
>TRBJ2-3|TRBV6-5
CASSPGPGADTQYF
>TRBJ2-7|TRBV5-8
CASSFLGTGGVEQYF
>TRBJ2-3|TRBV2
CASIAGGLAGVTQYF
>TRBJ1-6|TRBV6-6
CASSAGQSTPLHF
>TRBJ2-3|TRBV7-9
CASSRPGPRDTDTQYF
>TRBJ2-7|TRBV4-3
CASSQDRLPSYEQYF
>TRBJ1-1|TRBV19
CASSIVGQANTEAFF
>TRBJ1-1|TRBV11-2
CASSFTTGEAFF
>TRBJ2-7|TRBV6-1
CASRAEVNEQYF
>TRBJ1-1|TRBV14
CASSQGWAVDTEAFF
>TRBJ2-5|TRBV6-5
CASSYSGRQETQYF
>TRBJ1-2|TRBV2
CASSALQHDKGDGYTF
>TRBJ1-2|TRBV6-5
CASSYSVRDGYTF
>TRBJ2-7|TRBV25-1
CASSELGQGSSYEQYF
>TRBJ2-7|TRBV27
CASSLGTGREGYEQYF
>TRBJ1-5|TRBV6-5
CASSWGTGDQPQHF
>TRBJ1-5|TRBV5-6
CASSLGSGQRKGPQHF
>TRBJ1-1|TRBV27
CASSLSGGFAEAFF
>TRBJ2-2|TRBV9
CASSPRKGSGTGELFF
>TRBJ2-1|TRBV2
CASSSRAPPREQFF
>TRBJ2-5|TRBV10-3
CAIGSRGGLETQYF
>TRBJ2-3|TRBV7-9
CASSLLELAGSTDTQYF
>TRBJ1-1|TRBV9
CASSVSIHTEAFF
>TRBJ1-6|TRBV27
CASGPWSNSPLHF
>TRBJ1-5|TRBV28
CACETGGFSNQPQHF
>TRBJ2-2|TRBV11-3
CASSPNGVSLPGELFF
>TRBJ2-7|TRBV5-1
CASSGVTGEISYEQYF
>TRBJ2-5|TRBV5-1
CASSDSRQETQYF
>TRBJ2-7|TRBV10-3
CAISELLGTGYEQYF
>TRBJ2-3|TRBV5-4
CATSPSGSSTDTQYF
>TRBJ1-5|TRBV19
CASLPSDRDRQPQHF
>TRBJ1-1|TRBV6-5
CASSRGQLNTEAFF
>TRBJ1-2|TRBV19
CASNNRGAVGYTF
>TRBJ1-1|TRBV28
CASSLRDRPNTEAFF
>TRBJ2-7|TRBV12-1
CASSFAPPRGGLAGEQYF
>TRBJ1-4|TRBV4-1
CASQTSRGRDEKLFF
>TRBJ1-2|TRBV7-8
CASSTRQATSYGYTF
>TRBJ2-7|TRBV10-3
CAISQDRVDHEQYF
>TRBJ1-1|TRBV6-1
CASSVGDSEAFF
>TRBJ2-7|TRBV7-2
CASSLDPGKDEQYF
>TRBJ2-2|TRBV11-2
CASSLAGLNTGELFF